This T cell receptor beta chain was profiled in a study of blood T cell repertoires in COVID-19. Study-wide context: From T cells, B-cell-depleted T cells, or PBMCs came the material, which was cDNA or gDNA.

Sequenced by immunoSEQ multiplex PCR; TCRdb stores in-frame clones only, minus some. The repertoire holds more than 200,000 clones, with around 90% as singletons. Either two negative PCRs, clearance, or symptom resolution qualified Cohort 3 donors as recovered. The germline V gene encodes CDR1 LNHDA and CDR2 SQIVND (reference sequence). Trimming removed 2 bases at V and 4 bases at J, with 6 bases between. The CDR3 spans 12 residues. Sequencing was performed on PBMCs or T cells enriched from blood (not recorded which). The genes are TRBV19 and TRBJ2-7, with a weak D call TRBD2 (5 bases). This sequence was found in a woman under 30 who had recovered from COVID-19. The DNA for the CDR3 is TGTGCCAGTAGTATATCGGGGTACGAGCAGTACTTC. Protein: CASSISGYEQYF.